This TCR beta chain was retrieved from a study of response to subunit inactivated influenza vaccine. Overall study findings and caveats: Authors proposed each seasonal influenza vaccination draws in few new T cells.

TCRdb recomputed calls from the RT-PCR reads with MiXCR, one row per CDR3 protein. The repertoire holds more than 400,000 distinct CDR3 sequences, with 10% to 11% as singletons. Only a few counts were recorded for this clonotype. As yet, its antigen is unknown. The junction had 10 bases not matched to a gene; V was cut back by 3 bases and J by 6 bases. The CDR3 is made up of 15 amino acids. Germline CDR1 SGHVS, CDR2 FQNEAQ. The V and J genes are TRBV7-8 and TRBJ2-5, with 7 bases identical to TRBD2. Sample: PBMCs from blood, taken more than 35 days after vaccination. This clonotype originated in a man in his forties or fifties who received an inactivated influenza vaccine. This CDR3 reads CASSFPSGMRKTQYF. The CDR3 DNA is TGTGCCAGCAGCTTTCCCAGCGGGATGCGGAAGACCCAGTACTTC.